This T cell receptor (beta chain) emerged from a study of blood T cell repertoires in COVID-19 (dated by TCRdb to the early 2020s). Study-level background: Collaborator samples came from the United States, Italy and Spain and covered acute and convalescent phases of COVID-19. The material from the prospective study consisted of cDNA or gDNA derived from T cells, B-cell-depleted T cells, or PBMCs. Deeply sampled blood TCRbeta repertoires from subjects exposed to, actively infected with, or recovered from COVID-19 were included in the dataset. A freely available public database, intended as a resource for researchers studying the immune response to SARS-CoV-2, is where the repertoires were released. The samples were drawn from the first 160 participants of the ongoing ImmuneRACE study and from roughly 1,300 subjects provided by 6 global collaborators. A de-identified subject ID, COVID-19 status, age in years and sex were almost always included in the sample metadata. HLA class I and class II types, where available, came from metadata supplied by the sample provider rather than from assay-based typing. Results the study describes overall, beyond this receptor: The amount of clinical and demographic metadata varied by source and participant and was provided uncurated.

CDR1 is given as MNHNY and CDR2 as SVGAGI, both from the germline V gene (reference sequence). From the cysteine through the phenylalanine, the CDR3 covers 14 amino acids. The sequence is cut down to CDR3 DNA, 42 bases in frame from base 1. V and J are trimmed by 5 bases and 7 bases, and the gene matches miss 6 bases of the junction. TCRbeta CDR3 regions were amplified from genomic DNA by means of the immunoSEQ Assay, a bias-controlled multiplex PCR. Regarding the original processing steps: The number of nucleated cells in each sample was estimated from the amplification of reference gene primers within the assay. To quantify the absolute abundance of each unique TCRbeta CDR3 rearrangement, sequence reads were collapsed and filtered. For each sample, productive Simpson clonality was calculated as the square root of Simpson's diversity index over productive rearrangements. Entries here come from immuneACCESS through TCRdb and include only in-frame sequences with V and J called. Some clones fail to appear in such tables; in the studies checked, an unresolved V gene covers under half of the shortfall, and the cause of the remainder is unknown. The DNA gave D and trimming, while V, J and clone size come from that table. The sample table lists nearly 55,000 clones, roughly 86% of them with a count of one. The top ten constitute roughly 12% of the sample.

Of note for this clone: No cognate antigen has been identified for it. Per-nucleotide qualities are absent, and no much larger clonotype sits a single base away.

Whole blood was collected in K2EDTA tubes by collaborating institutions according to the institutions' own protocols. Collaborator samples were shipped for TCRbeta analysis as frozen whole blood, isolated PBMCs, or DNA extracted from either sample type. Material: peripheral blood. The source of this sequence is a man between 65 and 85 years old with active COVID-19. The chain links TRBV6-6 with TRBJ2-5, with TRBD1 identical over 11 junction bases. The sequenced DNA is TGTGCCAGCAGTCAAGGGACAGGGGGGACGACCCAGTACTTC. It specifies CASSQGTGGTTQYF.